The clone carrying this T cell receptor (beta chain) was seen a few times. Antigen: not known. The entry originates in a study of CD8 T cells in ankylosing spondylitis. The study, taken as a whole, reports: What seemed typical of ankylosing spondylitis blood was a TCR beta motif built from under 10 highly homologous variants. Certain motif variants had earlier been reported in reactive arthritis synovial fluid and blood. Peripheral blood samples showed relatively rare disease-linked clones, and these clones were CD8+. As reported, disease-linked clones showed significant enrichment in matched ankylosing spondylitis synovial fluid.

Preparation of TCR beta libraries was done by quantitative 5'-RACE with molecular barcodes. TCRdb fed the 5' RACE reads into MiXCR, producing one record per CDR3 protein. The sample carries some 840,000 distinct CDR3 sequences, 10% to 15% recorded once. Germline V gene lookup returns CDR1 DFQATT and CDR2 SNEGSKA (reference sequence). The CDR3 length is 14 residues. V was shortened by 5 bases and J by 0 bases, with 11 bases between the two germline ends. The TCR was taken from a male donor with ankylosing spondylitis. The genes are TRBV20-1 and TRBJ1-3, with a possible D match to TRBD1 (6 bases). Material for sequencing was blood, either unsorted or a sorted T cell fraction (not recorded which). The CDR3 nucleotides are TGCAGTGCTTATACAGGGACCTCTGGAAACACCATATATTTT. Its protein product is CSAYTGTSGNTIYF.